Listed here is a single T cell receptor (beta chain). Its target is not known. The treatment: around 19 received Ad26.COV2.S at low or high dose, single or two shots; 5 received placebo; per-sample allocation not given. Sampling happened 63 days after the first vaccine or placebo injection. The record originates from a study of Ad26.COV2.S vaccination and SARS-CoV-2 variants. Overall study: Once or twice, 56 days apart, Ad26.COV2.S was delivered intramuscularly.

Study-wide points: Measurement of non-spike TCR breadth gave similar results in vaccine and placebo recipients.

V lost 4 bases, J lost 7 bases, and 13 bases stayed unmatched. CDR3 length: 16 residues. Germline CDR1 MNHEY, CDR2 SMNVEV (reference sequence). TCRdb keeps only in-frame clones here, not all; method: immunoSEQ multiplex PCR. The repertoire includes about 440,000 clones, roughly 91% of them detected once, and roughly 4% sits in the top ten. The V and J genes are TRBV27 and TRBJ2-3; TRBD2 matches at 8 bases. This sequence was found in a person between 18 and 65 years old who received the Ad26.COV2.S COVID-19 vaccine or a placebo. The sequenced sample was peripheral blood, obtained in a trial of Ad26.COV2.S vaccine versus placebo. In DNA form, the CDR3 reads TGTGCCAGCAGTTCCCGGGGACTAGTGGGGTTTCATACGCAGTATTTT. Translated, it gives CASSSRGLVGFHTQYF.